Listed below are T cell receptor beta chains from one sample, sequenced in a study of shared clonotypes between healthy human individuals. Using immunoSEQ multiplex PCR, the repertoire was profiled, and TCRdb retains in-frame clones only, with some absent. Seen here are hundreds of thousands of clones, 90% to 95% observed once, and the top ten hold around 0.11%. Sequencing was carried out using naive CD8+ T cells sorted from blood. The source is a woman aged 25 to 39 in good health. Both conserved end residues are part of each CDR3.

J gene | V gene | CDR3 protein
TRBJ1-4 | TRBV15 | CATSRAHWDRDNEKLFF
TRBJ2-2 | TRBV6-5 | CASSYGGGGELFF
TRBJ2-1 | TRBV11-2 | CASSLAFPYNEQFF
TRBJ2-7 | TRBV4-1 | CASSQSSGYEQYF
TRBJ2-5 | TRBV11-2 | CASSRGPLAVQETQYF
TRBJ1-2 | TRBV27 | CASSPVLPTGPGEYGYTF
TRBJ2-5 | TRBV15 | CATSRHRGQGETQYF
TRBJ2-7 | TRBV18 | CASSPERGTYEQYF
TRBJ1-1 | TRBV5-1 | CASSLVDSNTEAFF
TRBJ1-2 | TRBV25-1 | CASSVASHYGYTF
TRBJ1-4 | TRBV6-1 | CASSEGLQGEKLFF
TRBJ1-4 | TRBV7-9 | CASSPTAGDVNEKLFF
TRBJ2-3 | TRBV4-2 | CASQGTSGTQYF
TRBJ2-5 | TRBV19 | CASSASGRVTETQYF
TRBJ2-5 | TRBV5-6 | CASSPEIQETQYF
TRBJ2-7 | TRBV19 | CASSTLGTGVLYEQYF
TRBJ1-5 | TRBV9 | CASSVEEVNQPQHF